This TCR beta chain was sequenced during a study of T-cell reconstitution after alpha-beta-depleted transplantation in children. Regarding the study as a whole: Diversity and T-cell counts at one year after transplant derived mostly from new T cells.

A TCRbeta library incorporating unique molecular identifiers was prepared. TCRdb analysed the PCR reads with MiXCR anew, one entry per CDR3 protein. This sample has approximately 500,000 distinct CDR3 sequences; 25% to 30% occur once, and the top ten carry 30% to 40%. As for this clonotype: Its antigen is unknown.

Germline V gene data show CDR1 as SGHRS and CDR2 as YFSETQ. V shed 4 bases, J shed 4 bases, and the junction held 6 bases outside the gene matches. This CDR3 is built from 15 residues. The specimen was PBMCs, collected before TCRalphabeta/CD19-depleted stem cell transplant. This chain uses TRBV5-1 with TRBJ2-5, with TRBD1 identical over 11 bases. The TCR originated in a boy in the first two years of life with Wiskott-Aldrich syndrome, due to receive a stem cell transplant. The CDR3 DNA sequence: TGCGCCAGCAGCCCCGGGACAGGGGGTGGAGAGACCCAGTACTTC. As protein: CASSPGTGGGETQYF.